This T cell receptor beta chain derives from a study of cytomegalovirus exposure and HLA in healthy donors. The PCR employed 60 Vbeta primers together with 13 Jbeta primers. Profiling relied on immunoSEQ multiplex PCR, and the TCRdb table lists in-frame clones only, not all of them. This sample's table has tens of thousands of clones. In nominal health when sampled, donors likely had unrecorded immune exposures nonetheless. Sequenced: PBMCs. The sequence derives from a middle-aged woman in good health and CMV-seropositive.

The CDR3 DNA follows: TGTGCCAGCAGCACGAGACAGGGGGCTTACAATGAGCAGTTCTTC. Amino acids: CASSTRQGAYNEQFF. V usage is TRBV7-3 and J usage is TRBJ2-1; 10 positions match TRBD1. This CDR3 region has 15 residues. After removal of 5 bases from V and 4 bases from J, the junction contained 5 bases not matched to a gene. Germline V gene sequence: CDR1 SGHTA, CDR2 FQGTGA.